This T cell receptor beta chain derives from a study of shared clonotypes between healthy human individuals. About the study: Researchers assigned three CD4 naive, three CD4 memory, two CD8 naive and one CD8 memory plate to each donor. General study points: Memory subsets generally showed smaller estimated richness than naive subsets did.

Genomic DNA belonging to each subset was distributed in equal measure over several immunoSEQ plates. Data came from immunoSEQ multiplex PCR; TCRdb stores just in-frame clones and leaves some out. The sample consists of 600,000 to 800,000 clones, 55% to 80% of them appearing once. Comment on this clone: What it recognizes is unknown.

Division of CD4+ cells produced a CD45RA+ naive subset and a CD45RA-negative memory subset. V was clipped by 0 bases and J by 6 bases; unmatched bases: 5. CDR3 length equals 16 residues. CDR1 is MGHRA and CDR2 is YSYEKL in the germline V gene. Sequences were obtained from memory CD4+ T cells sorted from blood. Subset: CD45RA-negative fraction. The chain has TRBV4-1 and TRBJ1-3; 10 bases match TRBD1. This TCR was recovered from a woman in her thirties in good health. CDR3: CASSQEPGQGLNTIYF. DNA of the CDR3: TGCGCCAGCAGCCAAGAACCGGGACAGGGGTTAAACACCATATATTTT.